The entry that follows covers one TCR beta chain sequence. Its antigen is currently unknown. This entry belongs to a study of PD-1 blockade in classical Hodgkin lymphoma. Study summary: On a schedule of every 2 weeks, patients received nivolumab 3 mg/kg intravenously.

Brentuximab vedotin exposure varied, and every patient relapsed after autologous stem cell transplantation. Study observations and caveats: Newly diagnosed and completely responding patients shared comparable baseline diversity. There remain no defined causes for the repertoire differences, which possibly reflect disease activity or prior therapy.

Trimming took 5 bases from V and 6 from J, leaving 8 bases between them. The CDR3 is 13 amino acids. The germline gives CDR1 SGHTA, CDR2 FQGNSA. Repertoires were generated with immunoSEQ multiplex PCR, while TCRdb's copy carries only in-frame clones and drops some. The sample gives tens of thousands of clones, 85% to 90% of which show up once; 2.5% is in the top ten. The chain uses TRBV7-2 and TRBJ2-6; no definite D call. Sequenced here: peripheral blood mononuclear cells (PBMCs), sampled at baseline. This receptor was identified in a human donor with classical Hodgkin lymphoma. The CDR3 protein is CASSGAVANVLTF. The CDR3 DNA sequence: TGTGCCAGCAGCGGTGCTGTGGCCAACGTCCTGACTTTC. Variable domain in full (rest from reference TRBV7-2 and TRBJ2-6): GAGVSQSPSNKVTEKGKDVELRCDPISGHTALYWYRQSLGQGLEFLIYFQGNSAPDKSGLPSDRFSAERTGGSVSTLTIQRTQQEDSAVYLCASSGAVANVLTFGAGSRLTVL.